This T cell receptor (beta chain) is from a study of T cells in Graves' hyperthyroidism and ophthalmopathy. Study summary: Peripheral blood was taken when the disease was first diagnosed, before any treatment began.

Clinical symptoms, serum thyroxine and TRAb, thyroid ultrasound and orbital computed tomography were used for the diagnoses. Germline CDR1 is SGHRS and CDR2 is YFSETQ. There are 13 residues in the CDR3. Between the trimmed V and J ends, which lost 6 bases and 7 bases, there was a span of 16 bases. Researchers took RNA transcripts and amplified the TCR beta CDR3 regions from them. The HTBI primer set drove a first-round RT-PCR of the TCR CDR3. TCRdb re-called the multiplex PCR reads with MiXCR, one entry per CDR3 protein. The data contain hundreds of thousands of distinct CDR3 sequences, about 18% of them singletons.

Sequencing was done on a sample of blood. The sequence was obtained from a woman aged 18-29 years with Graves' hyperthyroidism. The chain employs TRBV5-1 and TRBJ1-1; D possibly corresponds to TRBD1 (5 bases). In DNA, the CDR3 is TGCGCCAGCACTCGGGGGGAAGGAAGTGAAGCTTTCTTT. Residues: CASTRGEGSEAFF.